This TCR beta chain was retrieved from a study of regulatory T cells in long-lasting Graves disease. Many counts were recorded for this clonotype. Arm-PCR of CDR3 regions and iRepertoire HTBI primers were used to build TCR beta libraries. Via MiXCR, TCRdb re-called the multiplex PCR reads, giving one row per CDR3 protein. The data show 450,000 to 600,000 distinct CDR3 sequences, 15% to 20% seen once. Germline lookup yields CDR1 MNHEY and CDR2 SMNVEV (reference sequence). The CDR3 totals 13 residues. Trimming shortened V by 11 bases and J by 4 bases, and 16 bases separated the two germline ends. Time point reported: newly diagnosed GD, antithyroid drugs for less than 3 months. PBMCs provided the RNA from which the TCR library was made. This sample was shared with a second study, whose subject was T cells in Graves' hyperthyroidism and ophthalmopathy.

J is TRBJ2-3 and V is TRBV27; no firm D call. This clonotype was obtained from a middle-aged man with Graves disease. The sequences come from peripheral blood mononuclear cells (PBMCs), collected at new diagnosis, from a patient treated with antithyroid drugs. CDR3 nucleotide sequence: TGTGCCTCACCCGACCCCCCAGCAGATACGCAGTATTTT. Translation gives CASPDPPADTQYF.